The present TCR beta chain was sequenced within a study of T cells in Graves' hyperthyroidism and ophthalmopathy. Study conclusions and caveats: Blood also contained most expanded thyroid clonotypes above 0.001.

Absent ophthalmopathy progression within 18 months defined stable Graves' hyperthyroidism. PBMCs came from about 10 ml fresh peripheral blood. TCR beta CDR3 sequences were amplified from RNA transcripts. RT-PCR in the first round (using the HTBI primer set) targeted the TCR CDR3. One entry per CDR3 protein results from TCRdb running MiXCR on the multiplex PCR reads. Here the sample spans about 740,000 distinct CDR3 sequences, 12% to 15% being singletons. This clonotype was seen a few times. Its antigen is unknown. At one boundary the junction diverges from the germline segment, which might be a read error. The CDR3 is made up of 14 amino acids. Germline V gives CDR1 SGHDT, CDR2 YYEEEE.

Sequenced sample: blood. This chain joins TRBV5-6 and TRBJ1-6; the D gene is possibly TRBD1 (6 bases). This receptor was identified in a woman between 18 and 30 years old with Graves' hyperthyroidism. CDR3 in amino acids: CASSLPQGRTPLRF. DNA of the CDR3: TGTGCCAGCAGCTTACCACAGGGTCGTACACCCCTCCGCTTT. The whole variable domain, filled in from reference TRBV5-6 and TRBJ1-6, reads DAGVTQSPTHLIKTRGQQVTLRCSPKSGHDTVSWYQQALGQGPQFIFQYYEEEERQRGNFPDRFSGHQFPNYSSELNVNALLLGDSALYLCASSLPQGRTPLRFGNGTRLTVT.